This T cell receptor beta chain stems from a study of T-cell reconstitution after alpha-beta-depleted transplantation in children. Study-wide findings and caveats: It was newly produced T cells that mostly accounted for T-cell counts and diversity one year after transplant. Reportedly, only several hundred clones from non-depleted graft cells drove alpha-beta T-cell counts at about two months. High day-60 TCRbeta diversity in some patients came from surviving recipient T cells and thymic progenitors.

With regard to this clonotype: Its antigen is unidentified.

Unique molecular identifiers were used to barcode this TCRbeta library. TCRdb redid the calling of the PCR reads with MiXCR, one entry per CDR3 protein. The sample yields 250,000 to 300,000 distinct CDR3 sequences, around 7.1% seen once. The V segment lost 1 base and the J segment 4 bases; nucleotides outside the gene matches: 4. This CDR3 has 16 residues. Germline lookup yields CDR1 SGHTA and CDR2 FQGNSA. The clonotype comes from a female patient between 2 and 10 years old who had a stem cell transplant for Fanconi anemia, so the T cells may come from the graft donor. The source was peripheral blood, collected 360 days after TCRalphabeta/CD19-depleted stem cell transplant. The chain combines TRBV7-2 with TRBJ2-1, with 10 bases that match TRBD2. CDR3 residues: CASSLVGTSAYNEQFF. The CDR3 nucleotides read TGTGCCAGCAGCTTAGTTGGGACTAGCGCATACAATGAGCAGTTCTTC.